The 32 T cell receptor beta chains listed next were all sequenced from one sample in a study of T cell responses to AZD1222 COVID-19 vaccine. Assay: immunoSEQ multiplex PCR; the TCRdb copy retains only in-frame clones and omits some. The sample yields approximately 110,000 clones, about nine tenths seen once. Specimen: peripheral blood, collected on day 0 of AZD1222 vaccination. The receptors stem from an adult in good health.

The rearrangement links TRBV6-2 or TRBV6-3 to TRBJ1-2, with 7 bases fitting TRBD1. The germline CDR1 and CDR2 sequences are MNHEY and SVGEGT. The trim removed 5 bases at V and 4 bases at J, leaving 4 bases unmatched. This CDR3 region has 13 residues. CDR3 nucleotide sequence: TGTGCCAGCAGTAGGGACAGCATCTATGGCTACACCTTC. It specifies CASSRDSIYGYTF.

The chain carries TRBV28 and TRBJ1-1; a weak D match, TRBD1 (5 bases). The germline CDR1 and CDR2 sequences are MDHEN and SYDVKM. V was shortened by 3 bases and J by 3 bases, with 8 bases between the two germline ends. The CDR3 consists of 13 residues. CDR3 protein: CASSFLGHTEAFF. CDR3 in DNA: TGTGCCAGCAGTTTCTTGGGGCACACTGAAGCTTTCTTT.

This rearrangement joins TRBV15 to TRBJ1-1; D call uncertain. The V gene lost 0 bases and the J gene lost 2 bases, with 10 bases spanning the gap. This CDR3 comprises 15 residues. Per germline, CDR1 LNHNV and CDR2 YYDKDF (reference sequence). The CDR3 DNA is TGTGCCACCAGCAGAGATGCCGGAGCTAACACTGAAGCTTTCTTT. Its translation is CATSRDAGANTEAFF.

This clone turned up a few times. The chain joins TRBV28 to TRBJ2-7, with 7 bases that match TRBD2. With 10 bases clipped from V and 5 bases from J, the junction kept 11 bases outside the gene matches. The CDR3 loop spans 13 amino acids. Germline loops: CDR1 MDHEN, CDR2 SYDVKM. CDR3 sequence (DNA): TGTGCCACCCTACGCTCGGGGAGGGACGAGCAGTACTTC. Translating gives CATLRSGRDEQYF.

V gene TRBV7-9 combines with J gene TRBJ1-2, with D maybe TRBD1 (6 bases). Germline CDR1 and CDR2: SEHNR and FQNEAQ (reference sequence). The length of the CDR3 is 15 residues. Deletions cut 3 bases from V and 4 bases from J, with 15 bases between. The CDR3 DNA reads as TGTGCCAGCAGCTTCGCCCAGGACAGACTCTATGGCTACACCTTC. Translation: CASSFAQDRLYGYTF.

This chain joins TRBV5-1 and TRBJ1-2, with 9 bases aligning to TRBD1. The germline V gene encodes CDR1 SGHRS and CDR2 YFSETQ. The CDR3 runs to 15 residues. J lost 4 bases, V lost 4 bases, and 8 bases had no gene match. The CDR3 is CASSRDRDYGYGYTF. CDR3 nucleotides: TGCGCCAGCAGCCGGGACAGGGATTATGGCTATGGCTACACCTTC.

The chain links TRBV28 to TRBJ2-7; weak D call: TRBD1 (6 bases). Trimming removed 3 bases at V and 0 bases at J, with 18 bases between. The CDR3 has 17 residues. Germline V gene lookup returns CDR1 MDHEN and CDR2 SYDVKM. CDR3 nucleotides: TGTGCCAGCAGTTTCCGTTCAGGGGAACACGTCTCCTACGAGCAGTACTTC. This codes for CASSFRSGEHVSYEQYF.

The J gene is TRBJ1-1, the V gene TRBV18; 8 bases line up with TRBD1. J gave up 10 bases and V 1 base, and 5 bases lay outside the gene matches. The CDR3 is made up of 13 amino acids. Germline loops: CDR1 KGHSH, CDR2 LQKENI. CDR3 sequence (DNA): TGTGCCAGCTCACCACTCAGCGGACAGGGAGCTTTCTTT. Encoded protein: CASSPLSGQGAFF.

The chain combines TRBV7-2 with TRBJ2-1; TRBD1 matches 7 bases. Trimming took 2 bases from V and 1 from J; bases not matched to a gene: 5. In germline, CDR1 is SGHTA, CDR2 FQGNSA. This CDR3 spans 16 amino acids. This chain's CDR3 is CASSLTGVGSYNEQFF. The DNA of the CDR3 is TGTGCCAGCAGCTTAACAGGGGTAGGTTCCTACAATGAGCAGTTCTTC.

This clone occurred once. The chain employs TRBV28 and TRBJ2-2; a possible D gene is TRBD2 (5 bases). The CDR3 loop spans 14 amino acids. Looked up from germline, CDR1 is MDHEN and CDR2 is SYDVKM. The V and J ends lost 5 bases and 1 base respectively, with 8 bases between them. CDR3 nucleotides: TGTGCCAGCAGTAGCGGCCAGAACACCGGGGAGCTGTTTTTT. Translation: CASSSGQNTGELFF.

This rearrangement joins TRBV27 to TRBJ2-5, with 13 positions matching TRBD2. Trimming took 5 bases from V and 4 from J; bases not matched to a gene: 4. Germline V gene lookup returns CDR1 MNHEY and CDR2 SMNVEV (reference sequence). There are 15 residues in the CDR3. The CDR3: CASSARTSGGETQYF. CDR3 coding DNA: TGTGCCAGCAGTGCCCGGACTAGCGGGGGAGAGACCCAGTACTTC.

The J gene is TRBJ2-2, the V gene TRBV7-9; maybe TRBD1 (5 bases). The V and J ends lost 6 bases and 0 bases respectively, with 8 bases between them. Germline V gives CDR1 SEHNR, CDR2 FQNEAQ (reference sequence). The CDR3 runs to 14 residues. The CDR3 bases are TGTGCCAGCAGAGTGGACACGAACACCGGGGAGCTGTTTTTT. It specifies CASRVDTNTGELFF.

The chain is built from TRBV3-1 (or the pseudogene TRBV3-2) and TRBJ2-3; 7 positions match TRBD2. The CDR3 length is 18 residues. Germline values: CDR1 LGHDT, CDR2 YNNKEL (reference sequence). Trimming removed 0 bases from V and 3 bases from J; junction bases left unmatched: 12. As DNA, the CDR3 is TGTGCCAGCAGCCAAGACGGGGCCATAGCGGGCTCGACAGATACGCAGTATTTT. This encodes CASSQDGAIAGSTDTQYF.

The CDR3 loop is CASRTELNSPLHF. The CDR3 nucleotides are TGTGCCAGCAGGACAGAACTTAATTCACCCCTCCACTTT. The chain recombines TRBV6-6 with TRBJ1-6, with D maybe TRBD1 (5 bases). Per germline, CDR1 MNHNY and CDR2 SVGAGI (reference sequence). The CDR3 sequence is 13 residues long. Trimming left V 6 bases short and J 6 bases short, with 9 bases between.

The gene calls are TRBV6-2 or TRBV6-3 and TRBJ2-2, with a possible D match to TRBD2 (7 bases). The CDR3 totals 17 residues. The ends were cut back, 1 base at V and 3 bases at J, with 15 bases in the middle. The V gene's germline CDR1 is MNHEY and CDR2 SVGEGT. Written as DNA, the CDR3 is TGTGCCAGCAGTTACTTGCTGGGGGGGCCGGACACCGGGGAGCTGTTTTTT. This gives the protein CASSYLLGGPDTGELFF.

V is TRBV12-3 or TRBV12-4 and J is TRBJ1-2; no reliable D call. V was shortened by 3 bases and J by 8 bases, with 10 bases between the two germline ends. This CDR3 region has 12 residues. CDR3 region: CASSLSRGGYTF. CDR3 DNA sequence: TGTGCCAGCAGTTTGTCCCGCGGGGGCTACACCTTC.

The chain joins TRBV27 to TRBJ1-4; TRBD1 might be the D (5 bases). There are 15 residues in the CDR3. Germline assignment: CDR1 MNHEY and CDR2 SMNVEV (reference sequence). V was cut by 2 bases and J by 5 bases, with 12 bases left in between. Here the CDR3 DNA reads TGTGCCAGCAGTTTACTTCCAGGGTTAAATGAAAAACTGTTTTTT. It encodes CASSLLPGLNEKLFF.

The chain recombines TRBV24-1 with TRBJ1-5; D uncertain. The germline V gene encodes CDR1 KGHDR and CDR2 SFDVKD. CDR3 length: 12 amino acids. V was pared by 4 bases and J by 9 bases, with 9 bases between. The CDR3 loop is CATSDPSTPQHF. CDR3 DNA: TGTGCCACCAGTGACCCATCAACGCCCCAGCATTTT.

This sequence joins TRBV27 and TRBJ2-7, with a weak D call TRBD1 (6 bases). Trimming removed 2 bases at V and 9 bases at J, with 20 bases between. The CDR3 is 15 residues long. Germline CDR1 and CDR2: MNHEY and SMNVEV (reference sequence). CDR3 in amino acids: CASSLGDNPAWGQYF. The CDR3, as DNA: TGTGCCAGCAGTTTAGGGGACAACCCTGCCTGGGGGCAGTACTTC.

The rearrangement joins TRBV10-3 to TRBJ2-7, with D uncertain. This CDR3 is built from 13 residues. Trimming removed 7 bases at V and 5 bases at J, with 15 bases between. From germline, CDR1 is ENHRY and CDR2 SYGVKD. Here the CDR3 reads CAIKLGPADEQYF. The CDR3 nucleotides are TGTGCCATCAAACTCGGGCCAGCCGACGAGCAGTACTTC.

The chain recombines TRBV19 with TRBJ2-1, with D possibly matching TRBD2 (6 bases). The germline gives CDR1 LNHDA, CDR2 SQIVND (reference sequence). The V end lost 6 bases, the J end lost 1 base, and 10 bases lay between the germline ends. CDR3 length equals 14 residues. CDR3 DNA sequence: TGTGCCAGTAGCCACGGGACTTCCTACAATGAGCAGTTCTTC. It is translated as CASSHGTSYNEQFF.

The genes are TRBV3-1 (or the pseudogene TRBV3-2) and TRBJ1-2; 11 bases fit TRBD1. The J segment lost 7 bases and the V segment lost 4 bases, leaving 11 bases of the junction unmatched. This CDR3 comprises 16 residues. Germline CDR1 LGHDT, CDR2 YNNKEL (reference sequence). CDR3 coding DNA: TGTGCCAGCAGCCTTGGACAGGGGGCGGGCTTTGGTGGCTACACCTTC. Translated, it gives CASSLGQGAGFGGYTF.

The chain carries TRBV6-1 and TRBJ1-2, with 7 bases lining up with TRBD1. Germline V lookup: CDR1 MNHNS, CDR2 SASEGT. V shed 3 bases and J 13 bases; nucleotides not matched to a gene: 17. The CDR3 covers 15 residues. The CDR3 loop reads CASSDNRDSLYGGTF. The CDR3 bases are TGTGCCAGCAGTGATAACCGGGACAGCCTCTATGGCGGCACCTTC.

The chain carries TRBV29-1 and TRBJ2-6; no reliable D call. The CDR3 covers 16 residues. Trimming left V 4 bases short and J 3 bases short, with 16 bases between. CDR1 and CDR2 (germline): SQVTM, ANQGSEA. CDR3 DNA: TGCAGCGTTGGGGGAAACGCGTTTAGTGGGGCCAACGTCCTGACTTTC. It encodes CSVGGNAFSGANVLTF.

The chain joins TRBV13 to TRBJ2-1; D tentatively reads TRBD1 or TRBD2 (5 bases each). CDR1 and CDR2 from the germline V gene are PRHDT and FYEKMQ (reference sequence). The V end lost 3 bases, the J end lost 4 bases, and 13 bases lay between the germline ends. The CDR3 is 15 residues long. Here the CDR3 DNA reads TGTGCCAGCAGCTTCCGGGACCGGACATACAATGAGCAGTTCTTC. Translation: CASSFRDRTYNEQFF.

This rearrangement joins TRBV2 to TRBJ2-1; D remains ambiguous. The V gene's germline CDR1 is SNHLY and CDR2 FYNNEI. The V and J ends lost 5 bases and 6 bases respectively, with 5 bases between them. CDR3 length equals 11 residues. The CDR3 here is CASSHINEQFF. In DNA, the CDR3 is TGTGCCAGCAGTCATATCAATGAGCAGTTCTTC.

Comment on this clone: A much bigger clone sits one base away, suggesting this may be a read error. The rearrangement joins TRBV11-2 to TRBJ2-2, with D unclear. Per germline, CDR1 SGHAT and CDR2 FQNNGV. V shed 5 bases and J shed 2 bases, with 3 bases lying between them. The CDR3 loop spans 12 amino acids. In nucleotides, the CDR3 is TGTGCCAGCAGCCCCAACACCGGGGAGCTGTTTTTT. Amino acid sequence: CASSPNTGELFF.

This chain connects TRBV7-3 to TRBJ2-1; a possible D gene is TRBD2 (5 bases). In germline, CDR1 is SGHTA, CDR2 FQGTGA. The V gene lost 4 bases and the J gene lost 3 bases, with 7 bases spanning the gap. The CDR3 is 13 residues long. Here the CDR3 DNA reads TGTGCCAGCAGCTGGACTGGCTACAATGAGCAGTTCTTC. Translating gives CASSWTGYNEQFF.

The chain employs TRBV6-5 and TRBJ1-5; 7 nucleotides line up with TRBD1. Looked up from germline, CDR1 is MNHEY and CDR2 is SVGAGI. Trimming cost V 6 bases and J 5 bases; bases outside gene matches: 7. CDR3 length: 14 residues. CDR3 sequence: CASRINRGDQPQHF. Written as DNA, the CDR3 is TGTGCCAGCAGGATAAACAGGGGCGATCAGCCCCAGCATTTT.

This chain uses TRBV4-2 with TRBJ1-1, with D unclear. There are 11 residues in the CDR3. Germline V gene sequence: CDR1 LGHNA, CDR2 YNFKEQ. Trimming stripped 1 base from V and 10 bases from J, with 7 bases between. This chain's CDR3 is CASSQGDAAFF. In nucleotides, the CDR3 is TGTGCCAGCAGCCAAGGAGACGCAGCTTTCTTT.

The J gene is TRBJ2-3, the V gene TRBV4-1; D call uncertain. The CDR3 consists of 16 residues. The V gene's germline CDR1 is MGHRA and CDR2 YSYEKL. Trimming took off 3 bases at V and 1 base at J, with 14 bases between the two ends. CDR3 sequence (DNA): TGCGCCAGCAGCCAGGATCCTCGAATCGGCACAGATACGCAGTATTTT. As protein: CASSQDPRIGTDTQYF.

This chain joins TRBV7-3 and TRBJ2-1; TRBD2 matches at 10 bases. This CDR3 has 15 residues. Germline CDR1 is SGHTA and CDR2 is FQGTGA. The V segment lost 2 bases and the J segment 7 bases; nucleotides outside the gene matches: 5. The CDR3 DNA sequence: TGTGCCAGCAGCTTAGGTGGGACTAGCGTAAATGAGCAGTTCTTC. Translating it yields CASSLGGTSVNEQFF.